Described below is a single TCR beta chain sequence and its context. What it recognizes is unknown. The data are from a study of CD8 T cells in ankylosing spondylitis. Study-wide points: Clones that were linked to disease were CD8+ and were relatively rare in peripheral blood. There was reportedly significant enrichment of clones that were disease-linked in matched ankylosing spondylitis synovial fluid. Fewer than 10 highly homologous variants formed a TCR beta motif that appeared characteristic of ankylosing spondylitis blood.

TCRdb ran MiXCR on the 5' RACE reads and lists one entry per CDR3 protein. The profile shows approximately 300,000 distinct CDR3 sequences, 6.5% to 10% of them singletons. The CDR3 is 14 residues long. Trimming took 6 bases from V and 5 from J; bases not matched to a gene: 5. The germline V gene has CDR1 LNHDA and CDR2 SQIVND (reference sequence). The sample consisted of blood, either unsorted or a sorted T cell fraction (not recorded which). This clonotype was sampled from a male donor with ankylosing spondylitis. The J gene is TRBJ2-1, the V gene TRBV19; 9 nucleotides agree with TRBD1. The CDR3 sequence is CASSRGQGNNEQFF. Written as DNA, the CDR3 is TGTGCCAGTAGCCGCGGACAGGGGAACAATGAGCAGTTCTTC.